These T cell receptor beta chains were read from a single sample in a study of blood T cell repertoires in COVID-19. Generated by immunoSEQ multiplex PCR, the TCRdb table keeps only in-frame clones and is missing some. This sample yields 140,000 to 150,000 clones, of which roughly 80% are seen a single time; approximately 16% belongs to the top ten. Sequences were obtained from peripheral blood. These receptors were obtained from a middle-aged man with acute or convalescent COVID-19. CDR3s include the opening cysteine and the closing phenylalanine or tryptophan. The D gene is left open where the match is weak. The listing skips clone size in some rows; elsewhere it reads once, few, many or a size class.

V gene,clone size,J gene,D gene,CDR3 DNA,CDR3 protein
TRBV18,-,TRBJ1-1,-,TGTGCCAGCTCCACCGGGGTGGAGACTGAAGCTTTCTTT,CASSTGVETEAFF
TRBV7-3,-,TRBJ2-5,TRBD1,TGTGCCAGCAGCTTACAATCTCCTTCCGACAGGGTCACCCACCAAGAGACCCAGTACTTC,CASSLQSPSDRVTHQETQYF
TRBV7-2,-,TRBJ2-5,TRBD2,TGTGCCAGCAGCCCTTGGACTAGCGGGGGGGCCGGGACCCAGTACTTC,CASSPWTSGGAGTQYF
TRBV5-1,-,TRBJ2-2,-,TGCGCCAGCAGCTTGGAGCGGCCGAACACCGGGGAGCTGTTTTTT,CASSLERPNTGELFF
TRBV19,-,TRBJ2-2,TRBD1,TGTGCCAGTAGTATCGACAGGGGAACCGGGGAGCTGTTTTTT,CASSIDRGTGELFF
TRBV2,-,TRBJ2-1,-,TGTGCCAGCAGTCGGTTGCCCTACAATGAGCAGTTCTTC,CASSRLPYNEQFF
TRBV5-1,-,TRBJ2-5,TRBD2,TGCGCCAGCAGCTTGGCCATGAGGGTAGCGGGGGGACAAGAGACCCAGTACTTC,CASSLAMRVAGGQETQYF
TRBV7-9,once,TRBJ2-2,-,TGTGCCAGCAGCCGGCCGGGACTGCATTTCACCGGGGAGCTGTTTTTT,CASSRPGLHFTGELFF
TRBV19,-,TRBJ1-5,-,TGTGCCAGTAGTATATCTGGCAGCGAATATAGCAATCAGCCCCAGCATTTT,CASSISGSEYSNQPQHF
TRBV5-6,few,TRBJ1-2,-,TGTGCCAGCAGCTTGGTAGGGAGCGGCTACACCTTC,CASSLVGSGYTF
TRBV18,-,TRBJ1-4,TRBD1,TGTGCCAGCTCATCGACAGGGGGCAATGAAAAACTGTTTTTT,CASSSTGGNEKLFF
TRBV2,-,TRBJ1-2,-,TGTGCCAGCAGAAGGGAGGAAGGGAACTATGGCTACACCTTC,CASRREEGNYGYTF
TRBV5-1,-,TRBJ1-4,-,TGCGCCAGCAGCTCCCGGGCAACTAATGAAAAACTGTTTTTT,CASSSRATNEKLFF
TRBV7-8,-,TRBJ1-5,-,TGTGCCAGCAGCTTTGATCCGGGAATCAGCAATCAGCCCCAGCATTTT,CASSFDPGISNQPQHF
TRBV9,-,TRBJ2-1,TRBD2,TGTGCCAGCAGCTGGCTAGCGGGGGGTTCCTACAATGAGCAGTTCTTC,CASSWLAGGSYNEQFF
TRBV11-2,few,TRBJ2-4,TRBD2,TGTGCCAGCAGCCCCACTAGCGGGATCAAAAACATTCAGTACTTC,CASSPTSGIKNIQYF
TRBV6-5,-,TRBJ1-4,-,TGTGCCAGCAGCCTCGGGGGGAATGAAAAACTGTTTTTT,CASSLGGNEKLFF
TRBV7-8,-,TRBJ2-1,-,TGTGCCAGCAGCTTAGCGCGTACAGTCGGTGAGCAGTTCTTC,CASSLARTVGEQFF
TRBV2,-,TRBJ1-4,-,TGTGCCAGCAGAAAGAGGCCCCGAACTAATGAAAAACTGTTTTTT,CASRKRPRTNEKLFF
TRBV6-1,-,TRBJ1-6,TRBD1,TGTGCCAGCAGTGCCCTGACAGGGGTTGGTGGTTCACCCCTCCACTTT,CASSALTGVGGSPLHF
TRBV19,-,TRBJ2-1,TRBD2,TGTGCCAGTAGTATAGTAGCGGGGGACTACAATGAGCAGTTCTTC,CASSIVAGDYNEQFF
TRBV5-1,-,TRBJ2-1,TRBD1,TGCGCCAGCAGCTTGGGTAACAGGGGTCGCTACAATGAGCAGTTCTTC,CASSLGNRGRYNEQFF
TRBV5-1,-,TRBJ2-7,-,TGCGCCAGCAGCTTCCACTATGACAGAAAATCCTACGAGCAGTACTTC,CASSFHYDRKSYEQYF
TRBV19,-,TRBJ1-5,-,TGTGCCAGTAGTACTACCATTGGCAATCAGCCCCAGCATTTT,CASSTTIGNQPQHF
TRBV29-1,-,TRBJ2-1,TRBD1,TGCAGCGTTGATCGCGGGACAGGGGCGGGAGAGCAGTTCTTC,CSVDRGTGAGEQFF
TRBV3-1/TRBV3-2,-,TRBJ2-2,TRBD2,TGTGCCAGCAGAATTACTAGCGACGGGCGAACCGGGGAGCTGTTTTTT,CASRITSDGRTGELFF
TRBV27,-,TRBJ1-2,-,TGTGCCAGCAGGCCGCAGGGTCCCTATGGCTACACCTTC,CASRPQGPYGYTF
TRBV10-3,-,TRBJ2-3,TRBD2,TGTGCCATCCGGGCGGGGGGGGCCTCCGATACGCAGTATTTT,CAIRAGGASDTQYF
TRBV2,-,TRBJ2-2,-,TGTGCCAGCAAACGGGATGGCGGGGAGCTGTTTTTT,CASKRDGGELFF
TRBV2,-,TRBJ1-3,-,TGTGCCAGCAGTGAAGTTCGACTCGGAAACACCATATATTTT,CASSEVRLGNTIYF
TRBV20-1,-,TRBJ1-1,-,TGCAGTGCTAGTCCTACAGGGCGAGAAGCTTTCTTT,CSASPTGREAFF
TRBV19,few,TRBJ1-5,-,TGTGCCAGTAGTCAGGGGCGGCAGCCCCAGCATTTT,CASSQGRQPQHF
TRBV7-2,-,TRBJ1-5,TRBD1,TGTGCCAGCAGCCCTGACAGGGCTGCCCTTAGCAATCAGCCCCAGCATTTT,CASSPDRAALSNQPQHF
TRBV5-6,-,TRBJ2-1,-,TGTGCCAGCAGCTCGGGACTGAGCTCCTACAATGAGCAGTTCTTC,CASSSGLSSYNEQFF
TRBV4-1,-,TRBJ2-2,-,TGCGCCAGCAGCCTACAGGGAGCCGGGGAGCTGTTTTTT,CASSLQGAGELFF
TRBV12-5,few,TRBJ2-1,TRBD2,TGTGCTAGTGGCCCCGGGACTAGCGGGGGGAATGAGCAGTTCTTC,CASGPGTSGGNEQFF
TRBV19,-,TRBJ2-5,-,TGTGCCAGTAGTTCTACAGTTCGAGAGACCCAGTACTTC,CASSSTVRETQYF
TRBV18,-,TRBJ1-4,TRBD1,TGTGCCAGCTCACCGGACAGGGCAGATCTTGAAAAACTGTTTTTT,CASSPDRADLEKLFF
TRBV27,-,TRBJ1-2,-,TGTGCCAGCAGTTTATCAGAGACAGCTTCTAAGAGGGGCTACACCTTC,CASSLSETASKRGYTF
TRBV30,-,TRBJ2-3,-,TGTGCCTGGAGTGATACGGGGGGCACAGATACGCAGTATTTT,CAWSDTGGTDTQYF
TRBV9,-,TRBJ1-6,-,TGTGCCAGCAGCGTAGGGGCCGCTAATTCACCCCTCCACTTT,CASSVGAANSPLHF
TRBV2,-,TRBJ1-2,-,TGTGCCAGCAGTGAAGCCGAGGGGGTCCTCTATGGCTACACCTTC,CASSEAEGVLYGYTF
TRBV29-1,-,TRBJ1-1,TRBD1,TGCAGCGTCACCGGACAGGGGGCTGGGGACACTGAAGCTTTCTTT,CSVTGQGAGDTEAFF
TRBV7-9,-,TRBJ2-1,-,TGTGCCAGCAGCCTCCAGTCGACTACTCACAATGAGCAGTTCTTC,CASSLQSTTHNEQFF
TRBV30,-,TRBJ2-3,-,TGTGCCTGGAGCGTTAGGACAGGCACAGATACGCAGTATTTT,CAWSVRTGTDTQYF
TRBV5-4,-,TRBJ1-1,TRBD1,TGTGCCAGCAGCAAAACAGGGGTAACTGAAGCTTTCTTT,CASSKTGVTEAFF
TRBV21-1,once,TRBJ2-1,-,TGTGCCAGCAGCACTCCGGGACTAGCTCCACTCTTTTTCTCCTACAATGAGCAGTTCTTC,CASSTPGLAPLFFSYNEQFF
TRBV30,once,TRBJ1-1,-,TGTGCCTGGAGCCCGAAAGGACGGACAGAAAGAGGAGCTTTCTTT,CAWSPKGRTERGAFF
TRBV7-8,-,TRBJ1-5,-,TGTGCCAGCAGCTTAGCGTCCCACCCGGGATTTGGTCAGCCCCAGCATTTT,CASSLASHPGFGQPQHF
TRBV6-5,-,TRBJ2-7,-,TGTGCCAGCAGTTCAATGGGCCAATACGAGCAGTACTTC,CASSSMGQYEQYF
TRBV10-3,-,TRBJ1-4,-,TGTGCCATCGCACAGGGACGGGGAGAAAAACTGTTTTTT,CAIAQGRGEKLFF
TRBV19,-,TRBJ1-5,-,TGTGCCAGTAGAGGTGACAGCACTACGTGGGAGCCCCAGCATTTT,CASRGDSTTWEPQHF